This T cell receptor (beta chain) was recovered during a study of Graves' ophthalmopathy and Graves' hyperthyroidism. General study points: Most expanded clonotypes in thyroid above 0.001 frequency also showed up in blood.

Investigators amplified TCR beta CDR3 regions from RNA transcripts. First-round RT-PCR used HTBI primers; second-round multiplex PCR followed. TCRdb reanalysed the multiplex PCR reads using MiXCR and keeps one entry per CDR3 protein. The sample includes 200,000 to 250,000 distinct CDR3 sequences, 20% to 25% of them seen just once. A word on this clonotype: Its antigen is not known.

Researchers turned away patients with other autoimmune diseases, uncontrolled infections, pregnancy or lactation. This CDR3 has 15 amino acids. The trim removed 1 base at V and 6 bases at J, leaving 7 bases unmatched. This sequence was found in a woman aged 45-59 years with Graves' ophthalmopathy. The chain links TRBV12-3 or TRBV12-4 to TRBJ1-1; TRBD1 matches at 8 bases. Sequencing was performed on peripheral blood. The CDR3 DNA is TGTGCCAGCAGTTTAGGGGACAGGCGATGGCCTGAAGCTTTCTTT. Residues: CASSLGDRRWPEAFF.